Each of the 15 T cell receptor beta chains below was sequenced from the same sample in a study of lymphopenia after photon versus proton radiotherapy. Sequencing was performed with immunoSEQ multiplex PCR; in TCRdb, only in-frame clones are kept and a portion is missing. The sample has over 50,000 clones; 86% are singletons. Sequencing was performed on peripheral blood, taken from a patient treated with photon-based radiotherapy. The receptors stem from a man aged 40-49 years with gastric cancer.

The V call is TRBV27, the J call TRBJ2-5; the D is unclear. CDR1 is MNHEY, CDR2 SMNVEV, per germline (reference sequence). V lost 2 bases, J lost 5 bases, and 0 bases lay in between. The CDR3 contains 10 residues. Here the CDR3 reads CASSLETQYF. CDR3 sequence (DNA): TGTGCCAGCAGTTTAGAGACCCAGTACTTC.

The rearrangement joins TRBV6-5 to TRBJ1-3, with D possibly matching TRBD1 (5 bases). Per germline, CDR1 MNHEY and CDR2 SVGAGI. CDR3 length equals 14 residues. V was cut by 6 bases and J by 3 bases, with 12 bases left in between. The DNA of the CDR3 is TGTGCCAGCAGCCAAGGGGCTGGTGGAAACACCATATATTTT. Its protein product is CASSQGAGGNTIYF.

V usage is TRBV29-1 and J usage is TRBJ2-5, with TRBD2 identical over 8 bases. Germline CDR1 is SQVTM and CDR2 is ANQGSEA. The ends lost 7 bases at V and 5 bases at J; junction bases unmatched: 6. The CDR3 consists of 12 residues. In nucleotides, the CDR3 is TGCAGCGCCGGGGGGGGCGCCGAGACCCAGTACTTC. It encodes CSAGGGAETQYF.

The chain carries TRBV19 and TRBJ2-7; 9 bases match TRBD1. Germline V gene sequence: CDR1 LNHDA, CDR2 SQIVND (reference sequence). V dropped 4 bases and J dropped 6; count of bases not matched to a gene: 1. The CDR3 extends over 12 amino acids. CDR3 sequence: CASSTQGAEQYF. The DNA for the CDR3 is TGTGCCAGTAGTACACAGGGGGCCGAGCAGTACTTC.

In its sample, this clone was seen once. The gene calls are TRBV30 and TRBJ1-6; 7 nucleotides line up with TRBD1. The V gene end was trimmed by 3 bases and the J gene end by 9 bases; junction bases not matched to a gene: 11. CDR3 size: 15 residues. Germline V gene lookup returns CDR1 GTSNPN and CDR2 SVGIG (reference sequence). This chain's CDR3 is CAWSPLAGGSSPLHF. In DNA, the CDR3 is TGTGCCTGGAGCCCCCTGGCAGGGGGAAGTTCACCCCTCCACTTT.

The rearrangement joins TRBV25-1 to TRBJ1-1; D not certain. The CDR3 is 11 amino acids. The V gene's germline CDR1 is MGHDK and CDR2 SYGVNS. V was cut by 0 bases and J by 11 bases, with 7 bases left in between. CDR3 amino acids: CASSEYQRAFF. CDR3 bases: TGTGCCAGCAGTGAATATCAGAGGGCTTTCTTT.

The V gene is TRBV18, the J gene TRBJ2-7, with 7 bases that match TRBD1. The CDR3 spans 14 residues. The trim removed 6 bases at V and 4 bases at J, leaving 9 bases unmatched. CDR1 and CDR2 from the germline V gene are KGHSH and LQKENI. DNA of the CDR3: TGTGCCAGCTCGGCCACAGGGGCGTCTTACGAGCAGTACTTC. Translated, it gives CASSATGASYEQYF.

This chain connects TRBV5-1 to TRBJ1-2; unclear D gene. Germline V gene lookup returns CDR1 SGHRS and CDR2 YFSETQ. The CDR3 loop spans 17 amino acids. Deletions cut 3 bases from V and 0 bases from J, with 18 bases between. For the CDR3, the DNA is TGCGCCAGCAGCTCGCAACCGGGAGAAATAGCTAACTATGGCTACACCTTC. Its protein product is CASSSQPGEIANYGYTF.

V usage is TRBV5-4 and J usage is TRBJ2-7; D perhaps matches TRBD1 (6 bases). In germline, CDR1 is SGHNT, CDR2 YYREEE (reference sequence). With 4 bases removed from V and 2 bases from J, the gap between germline ends came to 16 bases. The CDR3 length is 15 residues. CDR3 bases: TGTGCCAGCAGCACCCGGACAGTACGTACCTACGAGCAGTACTTC. Protein: CASSTRTVRTYEQYF.

The chain couples TRBV19 to TRBJ2-3; D gene ambiguous. Per germline, CDR1 LNHDA and CDR2 SQIVND (reference sequence). V was clipped by 6 bases and J by 5 bases, with 6 bases between them. The CDR3 has 11 amino acids. The CDR3 reads CASRFRDTQYF. The CDR3 DNA sequence: TGTGCCAGTAGGTTCCGAGATACGCAGTATTTT.

V and J are TRBV7-2 and TRBJ2-1; perhaps D is TRBD1 or TRBD2 (5 bases each). The CDR3 is made up of 14 amino acids. V was trimmed by 5 bases and J by 9 bases, leaving 17 bases between them. Germline CDR1 is SGHTA and CDR2 is FQGNSA. The CDR3 DNA follows: TGTGCCAGCAGCCCCACCGGGGCCCCGGGTGAGCAGTTCTTC. Protein sequence: CASSPTGAPGEQFF.

The chain has TRBV13 and TRBJ2-1; the match to TRBD2 covers 10 bases. Germline-derived CDR1 and CDR2 are PRHDT and FYEKMQ (reference sequence). V was pared by 1 base and J by 4 bases, with 7 bases of the junction left unmatched. The CDR3 is made up of 17 amino acids. CDR3 sequence: CASSLVASGGHYNEQFF. The CDR3 nucleotides are TGTGCCAGCAGCTTAGTCGCTAGCGGGGGACATTACAATGAGCAGTTCTTC.

This chain links TRBV19 with TRBJ2-7; 7 bases agree with TRBD1. Germline assignment: CDR1 LNHDA and CDR2 SQIVND (reference sequence). V was pared by 5 bases and J by 2 bases, with 6 bases of the junction left unmatched. The CDR3 sequence is 14 residues long. This chain's CDR3 is CASSLLDRAYEQYF. CDR3 DNA: TGTGCCAGTAGTCTTCTTGACAGGGCCTACGAGCAGTACTTC.

This clone was seen a single time. The chain has TRBV19 and TRBJ1-5, with TRBD1 matching 9 bases. The ends lost 3 bases at V and 3 bases at J; junction bases unmatched: 9. Germline V gene sequence: CDR1 LNHDA, CDR2 SQIVND (reference sequence). The CDR3 is 17 residues long. CDR3 coding DNA: TGTGCCAGTAGTATCGACAGGGGGACGGCGATCAATCAGCCCCAGCATTTT. This gives the protein CASSIDRGTAINQPQHF.

The rearrangement links TRBV9 to TRBJ2-1; D is unclear. CDR3 length equals 13 residues. Trimming took 0 bases from V and 7 from J, leaving 8 bases between them. Per germline, CDR1 SGDLS and CDR2 YYNGEE. CDR3 DNA sequence: TGTGCCAGCAGCGTAGGGACGGAGAATGAGCAGTTCTTC. Translating gives CASSVGTENEQFF.